Listed here is a single T cell receptor beta chain. Its antigen is not known. PCR used 60 Vbeta primers and 13 Jbeta primers. Assay used: immunoSEQ multiplex PCR; TCRdb lists only in-frame clones, some missing. The table has roughly 120,000 clones, 74% seen once. This record comes from a study of cytomegalovirus exposure and HLA in healthy donors. Regarding the study as a whole: Later on, an analysis found that several of the most significant clusters appeared to be linked to common viral pathogens, which included parvovirus B19. Later analysis demonstrated an association between a missense DCLRE1C variant and TCR beta V- and J-gene trimming. Many donors shared some public TCRs, even though most TCR sequences were rare.

This CDR3 is built from 16 residues. The V end lost 3 bases, the J end lost 4 bases, and 14 bases lay between the germline ends. Germline-derived CDR1 and CDR2 are SGHDT and YYEEEE. This sequence joins TRBV5-6 and TRBJ1-6; D might be TRBD1 (5 bases). This sequence was found in a woman in her fifties or sixties in good health and CMV-seropositive. The sample consisted of PBMCs. The CDR3: CASSSGVGEYNSPLHF. The CDR3 DNA reads TGTGCCAGCAGCTCGGGGGTTGGAGAATATAATTCACCCCTCCACTTT.